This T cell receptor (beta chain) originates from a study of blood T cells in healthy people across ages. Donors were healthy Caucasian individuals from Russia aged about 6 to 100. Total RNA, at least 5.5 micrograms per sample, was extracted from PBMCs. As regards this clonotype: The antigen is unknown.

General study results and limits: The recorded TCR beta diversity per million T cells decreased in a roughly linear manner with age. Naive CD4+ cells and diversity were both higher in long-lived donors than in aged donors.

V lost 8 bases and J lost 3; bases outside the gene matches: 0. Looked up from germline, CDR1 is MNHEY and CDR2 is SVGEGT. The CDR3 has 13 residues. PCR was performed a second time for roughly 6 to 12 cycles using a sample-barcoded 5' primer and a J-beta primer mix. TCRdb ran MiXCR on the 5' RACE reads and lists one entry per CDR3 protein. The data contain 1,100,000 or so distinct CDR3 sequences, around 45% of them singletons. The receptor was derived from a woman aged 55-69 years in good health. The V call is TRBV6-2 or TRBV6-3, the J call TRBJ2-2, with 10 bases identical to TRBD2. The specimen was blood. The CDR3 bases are TGTGCCAGCGGACTAGCGGACACCGGGGAGCTGTTTTTT. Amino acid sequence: CASGLADTGELFF.